The 18 T cell receptor beta chains in this list originate from one sample, sequenced in a study of cytomegalovirus exposure and HLA in healthy donors. The PCR made use of 60 Vbeta and 13 Jbeta primers. The repertoire was sequenced with immunoSEQ multiplex PCR; TCRdb's copy has only in-frame clones and lacks some. The sample holds some 150,000 clones, 72% seen once. Source material: PBMCs. The receptors derive from a man between 50 and 59 years old in good health and CMV-seropositive.

This chain joins TRBV5-1 and TRBJ2-5; 7 nucleotides agree with TRBD1. The length of the CDR3 is 14 residues. Germline assignment: CDR1 SGHRS and CDR2 YFSETQ. J was trimmed by 5 bases and V by 2 bases; bases with no gene match: 6. CDR3 nucleotide sequence: TGCGCCAGCAGCTTACAAGGGGGCAGGGAGACCCAGTACTTC. It is translated as CASSLQGGRETQYF.

This clone was counted a few times. The same CDR3 can be traced to other DNA sequences in this sample. The gene calls are TRBV18 and TRBJ2-5; no reliable D call. The CDR3 extends over 12 amino acids. The V and J ends lost 3 bases and 2 bases respectively, with 4 bases between them. Germline V gives CDR1 KGHSH, CDR2 LQKENI. The CDR3: CASSPYQETQYF. As DNA, the CDR3 is TGTGCCAGCTCACCCTATCAAGAGACCCAGTACTTC.

The rearrangement joins TRBV7-2 to TRBJ2-3; D not resolved. The germline gives CDR1 SGHTA, CDR2 FQGNSA. The CDR3 has 14 residues. Between the trimmed V and J ends, which lost 1 base and 1 base, there was a span of 6 bases. In nucleotides, the CDR3 is TGTGCCAGCAGCTTAGGTGCGGGCACAGATACGCAGTATTTT. Its translation is CASSLGAGTDTQYF.

CDR3 nucleotide sequence: TGCGCCAGCAGAAGTACTAGCGGTCAAGAGACCCAGTACTTC. Its protein is CASRSTSGQETQYF. This chain links TRBV4-1 with TRBJ2-5; TRBD2 aligns across 8 bases. V shed 6 bases and J 2 bases; nucleotides not matched to a gene: 5. Per germline, CDR1 MGHRA and CDR2 YSYEKL. This CDR3 region has 14 residues.

The V and J genes are TRBV7-9 and TRBJ2-7, with 9 nucleotides matching TRBD1. Trimming removed 2 bases from V and 3 bases from J; junction bases left unmatched: 8. The CDR3 consists of 16 residues. In germline, CDR1 is SEHNR, CDR2 FQNEAQ (reference sequence). The CDR3 here is CASSLIPGQGSYEQYF. The CDR3 coding sequence is TGTGCCAGCAGCTTAATACCCGGACAGGGGAGCTACGAGCAGTACTTC.

The chain uses TRBV19 and TRBJ1-1; 8 bases fit TRBD1. CDR3 size: 14 residues. Germline assignment: CDR1 LNHDA and CDR2 SQIVND (reference sequence). J was trimmed by 1 base and V by 3 bases; bases with no gene match: 1. In DNA form, the CDR3 reads TGTGCCAGTAGTATGACAGGGGCGAACACTGAAGCTTTCTTT. Protein sequence: CASSMTGANTEAFF.

This clone appeared a single time. The chain couples TRBV5-1 to TRBJ2-1; TRBD2 aligns across 8 bases. The CDR3 has 15 amino acids. The trim removed 4 bases at V and 2 bases at J, leaving 5 bases unmatched. Germline CDR1 SGHRS, CDR2 YFSETQ. CDR3 DNA: TGCGCCAGCAGCGGAGCGGGAGAGCCCTACAATGAGCAGTTCTTC. Translation: CASSGAGEPYNEQFF.

The V gene is TRBV7-9, the J gene TRBJ2-1; possible D gene TRBD2, 5 bases. The CDR3 sequence is 15 residues long. Germline values: CDR1 SEHNR, CDR2 FQNEAQ (reference sequence). V lost 5 bases, J lost 10 bases, and 21 bases lay in between. DNA of the CDR3: TGTGCCAGCAGCGAGAAGGCCGCGGGCCTCCAGGAGCAGTTCTTC. Protein: CASSEKAAGLQEQFF.

The V call is TRBV18, the J call TRBJ1-1; D is uncertain. The CDR3 spans 12 residues. Between the trimmed V and J ends, which lost 3 bases and 8 bases, there was a span of 10 bases. Germline V gene lookup returns CDR1 KGHSH and CDR2 LQKENI. The CDR3: CASSPATKEAFF. For the CDR3, the DNA is TGTGCCAGCTCACCGGCCACGAAGGAAGCTTTCTTT.

The J gene is TRBJ2-5, the V gene TRBV5-1, with TRBD1 matching over 9 bases. This CDR3 is built from 13 residues. The ends lost 4 bases at V and 5 bases at J; junction bases unmatched: 3. Germline CDR1 SGHRS, CDR2 YFSETQ. The CDR3 region is CASSRDRVETQYF. The CDR3 region has the DNA TGCGCCAGCAGCCGGGACAGGGTGGAGACCCAGTACTTC.

In its sample, this clone was seen a few times. The chain is built from TRBV6-6 and TRBJ2-7; 7 positions agree with TRBD1. There are 13 residues in the CDR3. V lost 6 bases and J lost 3; bases outside the gene matches: 5. Germline lookup yields CDR1 MNHNY and CDR2 SVGAGI (reference sequence). The CDR3, as DNA: TGTGCCAGCAGCGGGACAGCCCACTACGAGCAGTACTTC. Its translation: CASSGTAHYEQYF.

The chain recombines TRBV6-6 with TRBJ1-2, with TRBD1 as a possible D gene (5 bases). The CDR3 has 13 residues. The V and J ends lost 5 bases and 3 bases respectively, with 10 bases between them. Germline V CDR1 and CDR2: MNHNY, SVGAGI (reference sequence). CDR3 DNA sequence: TGTGCCAGCAGTCCTACAGGCGACTATGGCTACACCTTC. This translates into CASSPTGDYGYTF.

This rearrangement joins TRBV9 to TRBJ2-1; 9 nucleotides match TRBD2. Germline V gene data show CDR1 as SGDLS and CDR2 as YYNGEE. V shed 2 bases, J shed 4 bases, and the junction held 4 bases outside the gene matches. This CDR3 region has 15 residues. The CDR3 is CASSVTSGPYNEQFF. CDR3 in DNA: TGTGCCAGCAGCGTGACTAGCGGCCCTTACAATGAGCAGTTCTTC.

This clone was observed a handful of times. V is TRBV6-1 and J is TRBJ1-2; D is uncertain. CDR1 is MNHNS and CDR2 is SASEGT in the germline V gene. The germline V and J ends were trimmed by 8 bases and 7 bases, with 14 bases remaining between them. The CDR3 length is 12 residues. The DNA for the CDR3 is TGTGCCAGCTACGCGGGGAATAGTGGCTACACCTTC. It is translated as CASYAGNSGYTF.

This clone has more than one count but fewer than ten. V usage is TRBV6-6 and J usage is TRBJ2-7; 11 bases fit TRBD2. Germline lookup yields CDR1 MNHNY and CDR2 SVGAGI (reference sequence). The CDR3 sequence is 14 residues long. V gave up 5 bases and J gave up 3 bases; unmatched junction bases: 3. The CDR3 spells CASSRLAGGYEQYF. CDR3 DNA: TGTGCCAGCAGTCGCCTAGCGGGAGGCTACGAGCAGTACTTC.

The chain employs TRBV19 and TRBJ1-4; D is possibly TRBD1 (5 bases). From germline, CDR1 is LNHDA and CDR2 SQIVND (reference sequence). V lost 3 bases and J 2 bases, leaving 13 bases between the germline ends. The CDR3 sequence is 16 residues long. CDR3 coding DNA: TGTGCCAGTAGTATTTTCCCGGGGGTGACTAATGAAAAACTGTTTTTT. Protein: CASSIFPGVTNEKLFF.

In the case of this clone: One end of the junction does not line up with germline, which may come from a read error. The V and J genes are TRBV27 and TRBJ2-5; 12 bases align to TRBD2. Germline assignment: CDR1 MNHEY and CDR2 SMNVEV (reference sequence). The CDR3 runs to 12 residues. DNA of the CDR3: TGTGCCAGCAGGAGTGGGACTAGCGGGTCGCACTTC. It translates to CASRSGTSGSHF.

In this sample, this clone turned up many times. V is TRBV5-8 and J is TRBJ2-3, with a tentative D call TRBD2 (6 bases). Germline CDR1 is SGHTS and CDR2 is YDEGEE. Trimming pared 4 bases from V and 0 bases from J, leaving 18 bases between. There are 17 residues in the CDR3. CDR3 sequence: CASSALRSGTSTDTQYF. As DNA, the CDR3 is TGTGCCAGCAGCGCATTACGTAGCGGCACTAGCACAGATACGCAGTATTTT.